These 2 T cell receptor beta chains were sequenced from one sample in a study of cytomegalovirus exposure and HLA in healthy donors. The PCR made use of 60 Vbeta and 13 Jbeta primers. Clones were sequenced by immunoSEQ multiplex PCR, and TCRdb holds only the in-frame ones, with some missing. The top ten clones hold 1.5% to 2% of a sample with about 140,000 clones, 60% to 80% of them seen once. Sequenced material: PBMCs. The receptors originated from a female donor in good health and CMV-seronegative.

With regard to this clone: One junction end disagrees with the germline gene, perhaps due to a read error. The CDR3 protein is CASSNPGLASSEQYF. Here the CDR3 DNA reads TGTGCCAGCAGCAACCCGGGACTAGCGTCCTCCGAGCAGTACTTC. The chain carries TRBV7-9 and TRBJ2-5; 10 bases are a match to TRBD2. The J call may be in error: the DNA end matches TRBJ2-7 better. Germline V gene data show CDR1 as SEHNR and CDR2 as FQNEAQ (reference sequence). The CDR3 sequence is 15 residues long.

The gene calls are TRBV27 and TRBJ1-1, with 9 bases identical to TRBD1. The CDR3 extends over 15 amino acids. V gave up 5 bases and J gave up 1 base; unmatched junction bases: 5. From germline, CDR1 is MNHEY and CDR2 SMNVEV (reference sequence). DNA of the CDR3: TGTGCCAGCAGTCCGGGACAGGGATGGAACACTGAAGCTTTCTTT. Protein product: CASSPGQGWNTEAFF.